The 10 T cell receptor beta chains presented below share a single source sample, sequenced in a study of response to subunit inactivated influenza vaccine. MiXCR was run by TCRdb on the RT-PCR reads, yielding one entry per CDR3 protein. Of about 500,000 distinct CDR3 sequences listed, approximately 17% are singletons. The sample in question was CD4+ T cells sorted from PBMCs, obtained less than 30 months after vaccination. The receptor source for this set is a man between 45 and 75 years old who received an inactivated influenza vaccine.

This clonotype has a handful of counts. V gene TRBV20-1 combines with J gene TRBJ2-3, with a tentative D call TRBD1 (5 bases). The CDR3 totals 11 residues. The germline gives CDR1 DFQATT, CDR2 SNEGSKA (reference sequence). Trimming cost V 7 bases and J 6 bases, with 11 bases left between them. The CDR3 spells CSVRGADTQYF. The CDR3 DNA sequence: TGCAGTGTAAGGGGCGCGGATACGCAGTATTTT.

In this sample, this clonotype turned up once. The CDR3 reads CASSSLSRGYTF. The CDR3 coding sequence is TGTGCCAGCAGCTCATTAAGTAGGGGCTACACCTTC. The V gene is TRBV7-2, the J gene TRBJ1-2; D is uncertain. Germline CDR1 SGHTA, CDR2 FQGNSA. The CDR3 loop spans 12 amino acids. Trimming cost V 4 bases and J 8 bases, with 11 bases left between them.

This clonotype was seen repeatedly, ten times or more. This chain links TRBV12-3 or TRBV12-4 with TRBJ1-1; possible D gene TRBD1, 5 bases. Trimming removed 6 bases from V and 4 bases from J, with 15 bases in between. The CDR3 is 14 amino acids. The CDR3: CASSAQGWSTEAFF. CDR3 in DNA: TGTGCCAGCAGCGCCCAGGGTTGGAGCACTGAAGCTTTCTTT.

This chain connects TRBV7-2 to TRBJ2-3, with 10 bases aligning to TRBD2. The CDR3 runs to 16 residues. From germline, CDR1 is SGHTA and CDR2 FQGNSA. Trimming took 3 bases from V and 6 from J; bases not matched to a gene: 9. The CDR3 loop is CASSFRSGGAADTQYF. CDR3 DNA: TGTGCCAGCAGCTTCCGCAGCGGGGGGGCGGCGGATACGCAGTATTTT.

This clonotype was seen a handful of times. The chain employs TRBV28 and TRBJ1-1; D gene unclear. Germline V gene data show CDR1 as MDHEN and CDR2 as SYDVKM. The germline V and J ends were trimmed by 8 bases and 4 bases, with 14 bases remaining between them. The CDR3 runs to 13 residues. This CDR3 is CASLRPLGTEAFF. The CDR3 region has the DNA TGTGCCAGCTTACGACCATTGGGCACTGAAGCTTTCTTT.

The chain joins TRBV5-1 to TRBJ1-3; the match to TRBD1 covers 10 bases. Germline V lookup: CDR1 SGHRS, CDR2 YFSETQ. Trimming removed 3 bases from V and 6 bases from J; junction bases left unmatched: 3. This CDR3 comprises 14 residues. The CDR3 nucleotides are TGCGCCAGCAGCTCCGGGACAGGGGAAAACACCATATATTTT. This translates into CASSSGTGENTIYF.

The J gene is TRBJ1-6, the V gene TRBV7-9; 8 positions agree with TRBD1. The germline gives CDR1 SEHNR, CDR2 FQNEAQ (reference sequence). This CDR3 has 15 residues. The ends lost 4 bases at V and 7 bases at J; junction bases unmatched: 6. The DNA for the CDR3 is TGTGCCAGCAGCTCACTTAGGGACAGGAATTCACCCCTCCACTTT. It is translated as CASSSLRDRNSPLHF.

The chain links TRBV3-1 to TRBJ2-1; maybe TRBD2 (5 bases). Deletions cut 2 bases from V and 16 bases from J, with 18 bases between. Germline CDR1 and CDR2: LGHDT and YNNKEL (reference sequence). CDR3 length equals 13 residues. The CDR3 nucleotides are TGTGCCAGCAGCCAAAGATATAGCGCCGGTCGCTTCTTC. It codes for CASSQRYSAGRFF.

In this sample, this clonotype turned up a few times. The chain joins TRBV12-3 or TRBV12-4 to TRBJ1-1; D is possibly TRBD1 (5 bases). V was trimmed by 5 bases and J by 0 bases, leaving 7 bases between them. This CDR3 is built from 13 residues. CDR3 bases: TGTGCCAGCAGTAAGACAGTGAACACTGAAGCTTTCTTT. Protein product: CASSKTVNTEAFF.

This clonotype was observed a few times. The chain recombines TRBV9 with TRBJ2-3; D is unresolved. This CDR3 region has 16 residues. Per germline, CDR1 SGDLS and CDR2 YYNGEE. V lost 4 bases and J lost 2, with 17 bases in between. The CDR3 DNA reads as TGTGCCAGCAGCCCTCGGACCGTCCGAACCACAGATACGCAGTATTTT. Translating it yields CASSPRTVRTTDTQYF. The full variable domain, completed using reference TRBV9 and TRBJ2-3, is DSGVTQTPKHLITATGQRVTLRCSPRSGDLSVYWYQQSLDQGLQFLIQYYNGEERAKGNILERFSAQQFPDLHSELNLSSLELGDSALYFCASSPRTVRTTDTQYFGPGTRLTVL.